This T cell receptor beta chain was captured in a study of blood T cells in healthy people across ages. Study-level findings and limits: Changes in expanded clonotypes were possibly confounded, as the CMV status of donors was unknown. What prevented conclusive comparison of naive and antigen-experienced cells was that PBMCs were unsorted.

The germline gives CDR1 SGHRS, CDR2 YFSETQ. Trimming shortened V by 4 bases and J by 6 bases, and 14 bases separated the two germline ends. The CDR3 is 14 amino acids. Then a second PCR, running about 6 to 12 cycles, was carried out with a sample-barcoded 5' primer and a J-beta primer mix. Each of the cDNA molecules was tagged by a template-switch adaptor with 12 random nucleotides. One entry per CDR3 protein results from TCRdb running MiXCR on the 5' RACE reads. The sample comprises under 850,000 distinct CDR3 sequences, 30% to 45% of which are singletons, and over 10% rests with the top ten. Samples each yielded at least 6 micrograms of total RNA. About this clonotype: What it recognizes is unknown.

This TCR was sampled from a man aged 18 to 29 in good health. What was sequenced was blood. This chain uses TRBV5-1 with TRBJ2-1; D remains ambiguous. The CDR3 loop reads CASSRRLSGNEQFF. The CDR3 DNA sequence: TGCGCCAGCAGCCGCCGATTAAGTGGCAATGAGCAGTTCTTC.